This T cell receptor beta chain was observed in a study of graft-versus-host responses after intestinal transplantation. Whole-study context: Anti-thymocyte globulin served as induction for all recipients, who then took tacrolimus and steroids for three to four years. Study-wide findings and caveats: Peak circulating GvH clone levels were associated with early post-transplant HvG declines. High graft-versus-host to host-versus-graft clonal ratios were seen in allografts of patients with graft-donor T cell macrochimerism.

The germline V gene has CDR1 SQVTM and CDR2 ANQGSEA. J was trimmed by 7 bases and V by 6 bases; bases with no gene match: 5. The CDR3 sequence is 12 residues long. With regard to this clone: No antigen is known for it.

Libraries were prepared by immunoSEQ multiplex PCR; TCRdb keeps only in-frame clonotypes and omits some of them. Among 96,000 or so clones listed, around nine tenths were seen once. The sequence was obtained from a human donor who received an intestinal transplant. This chain links TRBV29-1 with TRBJ1-4, with 7 bases fitting TRBD1. This material consisted of unstimulated CD4+ T cells sorted from spleen or lymph node cells, taken before intestinal transplant. The CDR3 nucleotides are TGCAGCGTGGGGACAGTTCCTGAAAAACTGTTTTTT. The encoded protein is CSVGTVPEKLFF.